The 5 T cell receptor beta chains below come from one sample, sequenced in a study of STAT3 mutations in large granular lymphocyte leukemia. General study results and limits: Every T-cell large granular lymphocyte leukemia patient had at least one immunodominant TCR beta clonotype.

Produced via immunoSEQ multiplex PCR; TCRdb's table is partial and in-frame only. The sample has 4,000 to 6,000 clones, around 70% seen once. What these receptors recognize is not known. The sequenced sample consisted of PBMCs. The receptor source for this set is a human donor with T large granular lymphocyte leukemia. Some clones in this sample may be carry-over from other donors' samples.

The chain combines TRBV4-3 with TRBJ1-2; TRBD1 agrees at 10 bases. Per germline, CDR1 LGHNA and CDR2 YSLEER. This CDR3 has 15 amino acids. V lost 0 bases and J lost 5; bases outside the gene matches: 3. CDR3 loop: CASSQDLGQGYGYTF. CDR3 nucleotide sequence: TGCGCCAGCAGCCAAGATTTGGGACAGGGGTATGGCTACACCTTC.

The J gene is TRBJ1-1, the V gene TRBV6-5; 7 bases are a match to TRBD1. This CDR3 is 11 amino acids long. Germline V gene data show CDR1 as MNHEY and CDR2 as SVGAGI. Trimming removed 8 bases from V and 12 bases from J; junction bases left unmatched: 9. Written as DNA, the CDR3 is TGTGCCAGCCAAGTCCGGGACAGTACTTTCTTT. Its protein product is CASQVRDSTFF.

The chain employs TRBV7-6 and TRBJ2-7; D gene uncertain. The germline CDR1 and CDR2 sequences are SGHVS and FNYEAQ. The ends were cut back, 4 bases at V and 7 bases at J, with 20 bases in the middle. This CDR3 is 15 amino acids long. DNA of the CDR3: TGTGCCAGCAGCTCTCTGCGAGGCAGGCCCGGGGAGCAGTACTTC. Its translation is CASSSLRGRPGEQYF.

The CDR3, as DNA: TGTGCCAGCAGCTTCAGAGACAATTCGGGGGAGACCCAGTACTTC. Its protein product is CASSFRDNSGETQYF. This chain links TRBV5-5 with TRBJ2-5; maybe TRBD2 (5 bases). V was pared by 2 bases and J by 5 bases, with 16 bases between. CDR1 is SGHKS, CDR2 YYEKEE, per germline (reference sequence). The CDR3 runs to 15 residues.

By sample share, this clone is medium-sized (0.01 to 0.1%). The rearrangement joins TRBV5-1 to TRBJ2-1; TRBD1 aligns across 8 bases. Germline CDR1 reads SGHRS; CDR2 reads YFSETQ. J gave up 6 bases and V 1 base, and 6 bases lay outside the gene matches. This CDR3 has 15 residues. In DNA form, the CDR3 reads TGCGCCAGCAGCTTGAGTACAGGGGGTCCCAATGAGCAGTTCTTC. Protein product: CASSLSTGGPNEQFF.